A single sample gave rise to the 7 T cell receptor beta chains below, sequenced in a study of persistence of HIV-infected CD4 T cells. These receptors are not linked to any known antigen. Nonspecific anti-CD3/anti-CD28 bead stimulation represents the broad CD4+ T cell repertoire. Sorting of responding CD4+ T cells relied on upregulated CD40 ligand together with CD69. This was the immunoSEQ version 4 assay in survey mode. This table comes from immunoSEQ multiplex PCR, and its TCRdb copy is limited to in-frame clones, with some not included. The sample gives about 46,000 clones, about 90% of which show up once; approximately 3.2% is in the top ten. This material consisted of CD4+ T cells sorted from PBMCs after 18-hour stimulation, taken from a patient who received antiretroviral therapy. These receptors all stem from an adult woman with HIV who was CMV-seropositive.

This chain's CDR3 is CASGPGFAEAFF. DNA of the CDR3: TGTGCTAGTGGCCCGGGGTTCGCTGAAGCTTTCTTT. The chain joins TRBV12-5 to TRBJ1-1, with D uncertain. The V gene lost 6 bases and the J gene lost 6 bases, with 11 bases spanning the gap. The CDR3 is 12 amino acids. The germline CDR1 and CDR2 sequences are LGHNT and FRNRAP.

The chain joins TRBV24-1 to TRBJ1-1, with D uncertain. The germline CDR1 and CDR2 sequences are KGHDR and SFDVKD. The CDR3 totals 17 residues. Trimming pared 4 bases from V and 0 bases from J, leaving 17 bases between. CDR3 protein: CATSEKRSTDMNTEAFF. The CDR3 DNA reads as TGTGCCACCAGTGAAAAAAGGTCAACGGATATGAACACTGAAGCTTTCTTT.

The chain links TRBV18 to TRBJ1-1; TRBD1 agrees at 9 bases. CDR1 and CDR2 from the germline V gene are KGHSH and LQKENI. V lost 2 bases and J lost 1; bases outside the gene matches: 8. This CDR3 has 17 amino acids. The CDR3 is CASSPMGQGGGNTEAFF. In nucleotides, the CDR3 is TGTGCCAGCTCACCAATGGGACAGGGAGGAGGGAACACTGAAGCTTTCTTT.

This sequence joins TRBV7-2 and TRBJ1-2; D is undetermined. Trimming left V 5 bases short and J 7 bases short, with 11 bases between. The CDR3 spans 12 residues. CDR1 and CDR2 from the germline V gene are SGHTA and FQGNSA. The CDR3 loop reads CASSPRSGGYTF. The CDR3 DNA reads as TGTGCCAGCAGCCCCAGGTCGGGTGGCTACACCTTC.

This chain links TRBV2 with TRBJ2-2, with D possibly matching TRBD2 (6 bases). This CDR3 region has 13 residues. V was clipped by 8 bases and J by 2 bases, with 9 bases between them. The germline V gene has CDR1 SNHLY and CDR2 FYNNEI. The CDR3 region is CASRGLNTGELFF. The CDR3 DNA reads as TGTGCCAGCCGGGGACTTAACACCGGGGAGCTGTTTTTT.

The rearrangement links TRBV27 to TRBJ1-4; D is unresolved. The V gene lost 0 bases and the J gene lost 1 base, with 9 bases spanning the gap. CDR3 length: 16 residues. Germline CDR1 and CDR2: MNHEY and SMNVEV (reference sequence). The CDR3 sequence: CASSLSARGTNEKLFF. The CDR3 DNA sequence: TGTGCCAGCAGTTTATCGGCCCGGGGAACTAATGAAAAACTGTTTTTT.

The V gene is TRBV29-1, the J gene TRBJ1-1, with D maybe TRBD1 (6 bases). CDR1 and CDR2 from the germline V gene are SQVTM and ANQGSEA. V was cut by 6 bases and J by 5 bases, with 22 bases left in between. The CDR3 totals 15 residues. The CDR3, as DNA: TGCAGCGTCCAATTCACAGGGATTTCGGAGACTGAAGCTTTCTTT. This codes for CSVQFTGISETEAFF.